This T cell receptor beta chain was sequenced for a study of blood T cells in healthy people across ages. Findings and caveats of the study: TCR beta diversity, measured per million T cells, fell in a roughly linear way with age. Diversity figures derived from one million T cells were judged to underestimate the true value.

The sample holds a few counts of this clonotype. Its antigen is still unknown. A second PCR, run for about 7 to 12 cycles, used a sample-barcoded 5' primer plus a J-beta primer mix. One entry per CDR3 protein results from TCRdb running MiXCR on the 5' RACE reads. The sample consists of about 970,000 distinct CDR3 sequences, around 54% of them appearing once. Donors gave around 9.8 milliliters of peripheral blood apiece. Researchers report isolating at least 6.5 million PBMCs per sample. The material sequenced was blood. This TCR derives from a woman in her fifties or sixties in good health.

As DNA, the CDR3 is TGCGCCAGCAGCTGGGCCCCCTTGGCGGGAGGGTACAATGAGCAGTTCTTC. Protein product: CASSWAPLAGGYNEQFF. The chain uses TRBV5-1 and TRBJ2-1; 9 bases align to TRBD2. J lost 4 bases, V lost 3 bases, and 11 bases had no gene match. The germline CDR1 and CDR2 sequences are SGHRS and YFSETQ. There are 17 residues in the CDR3.